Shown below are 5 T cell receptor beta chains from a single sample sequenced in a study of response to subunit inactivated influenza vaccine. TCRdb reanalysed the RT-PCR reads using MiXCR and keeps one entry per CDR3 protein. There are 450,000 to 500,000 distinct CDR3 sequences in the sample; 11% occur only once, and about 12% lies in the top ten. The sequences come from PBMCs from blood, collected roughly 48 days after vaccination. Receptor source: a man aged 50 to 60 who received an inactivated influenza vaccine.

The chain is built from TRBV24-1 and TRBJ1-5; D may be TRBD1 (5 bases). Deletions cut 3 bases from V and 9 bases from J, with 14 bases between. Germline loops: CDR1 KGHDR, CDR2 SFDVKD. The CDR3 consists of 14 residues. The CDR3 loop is CATSDPGSWGPQHF. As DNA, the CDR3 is TGTGCCACCAGTGATCCAGGGAGTTGGGGGCCCCAGCATTTT.

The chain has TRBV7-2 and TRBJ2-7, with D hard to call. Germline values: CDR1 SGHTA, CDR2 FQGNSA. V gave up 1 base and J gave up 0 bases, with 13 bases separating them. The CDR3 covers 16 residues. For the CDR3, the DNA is TGTGCCAGCAGCTTAGTTTATAGTGTGATCTCCTACGAGCAGTACTTC. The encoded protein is CASSLVYSVISYEQYF.

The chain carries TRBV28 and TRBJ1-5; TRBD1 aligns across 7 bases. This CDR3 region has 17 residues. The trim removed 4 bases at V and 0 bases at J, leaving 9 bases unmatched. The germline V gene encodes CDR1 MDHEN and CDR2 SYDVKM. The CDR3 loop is CASSSAHRGISNQPQHF. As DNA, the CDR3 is TGTGCCAGCAGTTCAGCCCACAGGGGAATTAGCAATCAGCCCCAGCATTTT.

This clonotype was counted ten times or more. CDR3 residues: CASSLAARQAEQYF. The CDR3 DNA sequence: TGCGCCAGCAGCTTGGCCGCCAGGCAGGCGGAGCAGTACTTC. V gene TRBV5-1 combines with J gene TRBJ2-7; D remains ambiguous. CDR1 is SGHRS, CDR2 YFSETQ, per germline. The V and J ends lost 0 bases and 7 bases respectively, with 14 bases between them. There are 14 residues in the CDR3. The full variable domain, with the rest looked up from reference TRBV5-1 and TRBJ2-7, is KAGVTQTPRYLIKTRGQQVTLSCSPISGHRSVSWYQQTPGQGLQFLFEYFSETQRNKGNFPGRFSGRQFSNSRSEMNVSTLELGDSALYLCASSLAARQAEQYFGPGTRLTVT.

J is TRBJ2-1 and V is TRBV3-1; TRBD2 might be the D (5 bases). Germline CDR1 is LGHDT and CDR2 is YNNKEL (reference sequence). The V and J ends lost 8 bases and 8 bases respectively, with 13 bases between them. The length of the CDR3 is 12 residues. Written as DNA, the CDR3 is TGTGCCAGCTGCGGGCCAACGGATGAGCAGTTCTTC. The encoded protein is CASCGPTDEQFF.